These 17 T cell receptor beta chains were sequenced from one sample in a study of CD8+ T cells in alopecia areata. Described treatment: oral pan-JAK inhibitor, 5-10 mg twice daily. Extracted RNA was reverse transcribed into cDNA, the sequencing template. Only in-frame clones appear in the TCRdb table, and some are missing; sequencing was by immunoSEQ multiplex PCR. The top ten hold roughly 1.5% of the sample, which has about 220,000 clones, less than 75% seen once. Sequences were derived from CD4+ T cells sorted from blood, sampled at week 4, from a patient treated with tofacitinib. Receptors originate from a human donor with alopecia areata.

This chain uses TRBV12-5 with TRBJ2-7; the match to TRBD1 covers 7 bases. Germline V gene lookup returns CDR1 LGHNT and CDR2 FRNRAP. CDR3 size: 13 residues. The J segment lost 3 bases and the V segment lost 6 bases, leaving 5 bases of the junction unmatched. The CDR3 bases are TGTGCTAGTGGGATGGGACAGAGCTACGAGCAGTACTTC. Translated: CASGMGQSYEQYF.

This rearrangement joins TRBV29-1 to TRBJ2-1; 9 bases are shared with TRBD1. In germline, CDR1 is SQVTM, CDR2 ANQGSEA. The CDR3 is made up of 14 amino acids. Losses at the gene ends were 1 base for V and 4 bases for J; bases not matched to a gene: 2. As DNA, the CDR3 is TGCAGCGTTGAAGGCGGGACAGGGTACAATGAGCAGTTCTTC. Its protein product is CSVEGGTGYNEQFF.

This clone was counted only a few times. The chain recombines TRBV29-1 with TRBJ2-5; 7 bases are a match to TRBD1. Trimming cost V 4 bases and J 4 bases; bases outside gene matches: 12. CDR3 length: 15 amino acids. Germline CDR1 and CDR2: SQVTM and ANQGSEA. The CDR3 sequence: CSVGSQGQRLETQYF. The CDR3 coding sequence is TGCAGCGTTGGGTCTCAGGGACAGAGATTAGAGACCCAGTACTTC. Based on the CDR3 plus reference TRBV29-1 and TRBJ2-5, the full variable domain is SAVISQKPSRDICQRGTSLTIQCQVDSQVTMMFWYRQQPGQSLTLIATANQGSEATYESGFVIDKFPISRPNLTFSTLTVSNMSPEDSSIYLCSVGSQGQRLETQYFGPGTRLLVL.

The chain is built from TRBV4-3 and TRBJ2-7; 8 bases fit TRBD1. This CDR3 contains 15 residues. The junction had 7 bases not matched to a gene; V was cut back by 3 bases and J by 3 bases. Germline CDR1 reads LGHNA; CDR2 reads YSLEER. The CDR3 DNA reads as TGCGCCAGCAGCCAGGCGGCAGGGGGCTACTACGAGCAGTACTTC. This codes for CASSQAAGGYYEQYF.

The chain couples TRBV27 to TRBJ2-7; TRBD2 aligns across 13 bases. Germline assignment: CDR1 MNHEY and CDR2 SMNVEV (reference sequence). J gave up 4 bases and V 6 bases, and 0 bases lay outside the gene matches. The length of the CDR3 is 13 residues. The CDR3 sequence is CASRGLAGYEQYF. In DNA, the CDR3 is TGTGCCAGCAGGGGACTAGCGGGGTACGAGCAGTACTTC.

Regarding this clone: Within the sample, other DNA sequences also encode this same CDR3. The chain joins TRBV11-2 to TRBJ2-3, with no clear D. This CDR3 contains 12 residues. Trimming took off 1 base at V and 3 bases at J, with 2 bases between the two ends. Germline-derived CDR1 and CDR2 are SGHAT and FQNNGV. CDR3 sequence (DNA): TGTGCCAGCAGCTTAGGGACAGATACGCAGTATTTT. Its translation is CASSLGTDTQYF.

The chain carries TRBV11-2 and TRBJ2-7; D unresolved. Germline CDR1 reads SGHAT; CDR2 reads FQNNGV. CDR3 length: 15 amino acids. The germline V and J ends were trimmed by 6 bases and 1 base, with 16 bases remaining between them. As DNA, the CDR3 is TGTGCCAGCAGACCCCCTGGTCTGGTATCCTACGAGCAGTACTTC. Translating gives CASRPPGLVSYEQYF. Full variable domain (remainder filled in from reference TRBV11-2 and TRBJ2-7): EAGVAQSPRYKIIEKRQSVAFWCNPISGHATLYWYQQILGQGPKLLIQFQNNGVVDDSQLPKDRFSAERLKGVDSTLKIQPAKLEDSAVYLCASRPPGLVSYEQYFGPGTRLTVT.

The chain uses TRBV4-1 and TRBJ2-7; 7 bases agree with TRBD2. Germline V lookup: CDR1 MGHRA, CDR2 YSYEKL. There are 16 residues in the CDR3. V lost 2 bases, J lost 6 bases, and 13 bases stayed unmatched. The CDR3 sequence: CASSQSLAAGVVEQYF. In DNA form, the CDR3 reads TGCGCCAGCAGCCAATCTTTGGCGGCGGGGGTTGTCGAGCAGTACTTC.

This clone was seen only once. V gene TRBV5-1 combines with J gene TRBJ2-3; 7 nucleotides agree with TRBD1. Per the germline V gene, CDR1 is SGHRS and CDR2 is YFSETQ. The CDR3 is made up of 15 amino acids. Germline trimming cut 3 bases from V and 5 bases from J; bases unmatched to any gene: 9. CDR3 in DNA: TGCGCCAGCAGCTCTGACAGGGCAGGTGGAGATACGCAGTATTTT. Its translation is CASSSDRAGGDTQYF.

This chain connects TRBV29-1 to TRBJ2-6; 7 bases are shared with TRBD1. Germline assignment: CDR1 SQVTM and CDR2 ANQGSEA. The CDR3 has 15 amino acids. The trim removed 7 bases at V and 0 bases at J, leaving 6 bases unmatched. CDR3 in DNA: TGCAGCGGTCTGACAGGGTCCTCTGGGGCCAACGTCCTGACTTTC. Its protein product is CSGLTGSSGANVLTF.

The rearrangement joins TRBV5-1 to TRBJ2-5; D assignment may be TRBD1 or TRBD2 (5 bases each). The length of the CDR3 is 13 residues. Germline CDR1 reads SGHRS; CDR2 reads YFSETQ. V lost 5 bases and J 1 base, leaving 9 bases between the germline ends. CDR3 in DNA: TGCGCCAGCAGTCCGGGGCCCCAAGAGACCCAGTACTTC. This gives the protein CASSPGPQETQYF.

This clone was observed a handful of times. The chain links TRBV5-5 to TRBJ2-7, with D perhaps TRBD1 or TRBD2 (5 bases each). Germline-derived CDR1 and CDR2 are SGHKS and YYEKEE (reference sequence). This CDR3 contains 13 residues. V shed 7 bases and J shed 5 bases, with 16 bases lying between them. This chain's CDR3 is CASPWKGSHEQYF. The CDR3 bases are TGTGCCAGCCCCTGGAAGGGGAGTCACGAGCAGTACTTC. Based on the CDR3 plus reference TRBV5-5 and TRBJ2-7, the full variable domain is DAGVTQSPTHLIKTRGQQVTLRCSPISGHKSVSWYQQVLGQGPQFIFQYYEKEERGRGNFPDRFSARQFPNYSSELNVNALLLGDSALYLCASPWKGSHEQYFGPGTRLTVT.

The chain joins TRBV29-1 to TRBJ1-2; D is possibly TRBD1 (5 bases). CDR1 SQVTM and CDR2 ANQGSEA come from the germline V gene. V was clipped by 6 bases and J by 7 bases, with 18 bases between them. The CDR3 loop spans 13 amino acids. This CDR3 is CSVPTGARVGYTF. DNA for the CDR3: TGCAGCGTCCCCACCGGGGCCCGGGTTGGCTACACCTTC. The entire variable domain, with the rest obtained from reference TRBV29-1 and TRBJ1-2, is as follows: SAVISQKPSRDICQRGTSLTIQCQVDSQVTMMFWYRQQPGQSLTLIATANQGSEATYESGFVIDKFPISRPNLTFSTLTVSNMSPEDSSIYLCSVPTGARVGYTFGSGTRLTVV.

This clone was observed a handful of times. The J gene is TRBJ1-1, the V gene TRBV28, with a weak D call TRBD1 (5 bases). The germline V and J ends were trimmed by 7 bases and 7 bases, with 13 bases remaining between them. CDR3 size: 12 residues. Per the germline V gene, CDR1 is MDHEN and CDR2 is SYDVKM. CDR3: CASTIGTLEAFF. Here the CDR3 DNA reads TGTGCCAGCACCATAGGGACCCTTGAAGCTTTCTTT.

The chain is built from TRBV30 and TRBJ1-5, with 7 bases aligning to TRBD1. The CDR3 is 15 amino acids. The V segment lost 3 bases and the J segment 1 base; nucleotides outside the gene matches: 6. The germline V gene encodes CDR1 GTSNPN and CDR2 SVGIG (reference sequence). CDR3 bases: TGTGCCTGGAGCGGTCCGGGACAGAGCAATCAGCCCCAGCATTTT. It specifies CAWSGPGQSNQPQHF. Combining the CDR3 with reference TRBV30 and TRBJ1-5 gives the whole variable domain SQTIHQWPATLVQPVGSPLSLECTVEGTSNPNLYWYRQAAGRGLQLLFYSVGIGQISSEVPQNLSASRPQDRQFILSSKKLLLSDSGFYLCAWSGPGQSNQPQHFGDGTRLSIL.

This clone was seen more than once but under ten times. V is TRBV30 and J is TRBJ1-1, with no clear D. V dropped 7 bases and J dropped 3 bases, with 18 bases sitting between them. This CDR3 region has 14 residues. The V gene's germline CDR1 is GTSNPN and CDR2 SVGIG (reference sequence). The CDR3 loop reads CASTAGLADTEAFF. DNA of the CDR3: TGTGCCTCTACAGCGGGTTTAGCAGACACTGAAGCTTTCTTT.

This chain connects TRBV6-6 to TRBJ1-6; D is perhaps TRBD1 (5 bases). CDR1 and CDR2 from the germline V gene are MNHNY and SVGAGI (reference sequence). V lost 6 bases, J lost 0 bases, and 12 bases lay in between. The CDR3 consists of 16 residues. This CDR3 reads CASSPQASSYNSPLHF. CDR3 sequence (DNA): TGTGCCAGCAGCCCACAGGCCTCCTCCTATAATTCACCCCTCCACTTT.